This TCR beta chain is from a study of identical twins. Looked up from germline, CDR1 is SGHAT and CDR2 is FQNNGV. CDR3 length: 15 residues. V was shortened by 2 bases and J by 3 bases, with 11 bases between the two germline ends. Template switching (which added a universal primer site) was used, and cDNA carried unique molecular identifiers. TCRdb reprocessed the 5' RACE reads with MiXCR, giving one entry per CDR3 protein. The repertoire has around 100,000 distinct CDR3 sequences, 5.9% of them found once; the top ten carry less than 15%. In this sample, this clonotype turned up many times. Its antigen remains unidentified. General study results and limits: Reduced insertions were recorded for abundant cord blood beta clonotypes, with no such pattern in memory repertoires.

Only healthy Caucasians were included as donors. Sequences were obtained from memory T cells sorted from blood. J is TRBJ1-5 and V is TRBV11-2, with D unclear. This sequence was found in a woman aged 45 to 65 in good health. For the CDR3, the DNA is TGTGCCAGCAGCTTATGGGGATCGGTCAATCAGCCCCAGCATTTT. Translating it yields CASSLWGSVNQPQHF. The full variable domain, in which reference TRBV11-2 and TRBJ1-5 provide the parts outside the CDR3, is EAGVAQSPRYKIIEKRQSVAFWCNPISGHATLYWYQQILGQGPKLLIQFQNNGVVDDSQLPKDRFSAERLKGVDSTLKIQPAKLEDSAVYLCASSLWGSVNQPQHFGDGTRLSIL.